This T cell receptor beta chain is drawn from a study of control samples from healthy donors and cancer patients. The assay was immunoSEQ multiplex PCR, and TCRdb's table has in-frame clones only and misses some. The profile shows some 20,000 clones, more than 75% of them singletons. Per germline, CDR1 MNHNS and CDR2 SASEGT. V shed 6 bases and J shed 10 bases, with 13 bases lying between them. The CDR3 covers 13 residues. Sequenced input: PBMCs. V is TRBV6-1 and J is TRBJ1-6; D might be TRBD1 (6 bases). This clonotype originated in a woman aged 60-70 years with head and neck cancer. The CDR3 sequence: CASSSEGHSPLHF. In DNA form, the CDR3 reads TGTGCCAGCAGCTCCGAGGGACACTCACCCCTCCACTTT.